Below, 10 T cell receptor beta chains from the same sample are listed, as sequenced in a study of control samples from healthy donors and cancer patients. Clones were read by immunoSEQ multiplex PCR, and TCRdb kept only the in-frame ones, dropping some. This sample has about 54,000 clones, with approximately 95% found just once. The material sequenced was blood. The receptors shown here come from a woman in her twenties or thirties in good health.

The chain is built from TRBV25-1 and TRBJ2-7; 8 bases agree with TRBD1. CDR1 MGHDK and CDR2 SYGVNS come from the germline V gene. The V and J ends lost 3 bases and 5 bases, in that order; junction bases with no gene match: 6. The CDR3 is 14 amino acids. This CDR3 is CASSETGVGHEQYF. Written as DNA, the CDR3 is TGTGCCAGCAGTGAGACAGGGGTCGGGCACGAGCAGTACTTC.

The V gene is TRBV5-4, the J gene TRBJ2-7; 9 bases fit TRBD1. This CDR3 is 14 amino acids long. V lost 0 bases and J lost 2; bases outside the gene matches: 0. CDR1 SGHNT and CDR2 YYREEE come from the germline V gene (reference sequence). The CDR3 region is CASSLGTGAYEQYF. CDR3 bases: TGTGCCAGCAGCTTGGGGACAGGGGCCTACGAGCAGTACTTC. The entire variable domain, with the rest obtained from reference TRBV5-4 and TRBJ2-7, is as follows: ETGVTQSPTHLIKTRGQQVTLRCSSQSGHNTVSWYQQALGQGPQFIFQYYREEENGRGNFPPRFSGLQFPNYSSELNVNALELDDSALYLCASSLGTGAYEQYFGPGTRLTVT.

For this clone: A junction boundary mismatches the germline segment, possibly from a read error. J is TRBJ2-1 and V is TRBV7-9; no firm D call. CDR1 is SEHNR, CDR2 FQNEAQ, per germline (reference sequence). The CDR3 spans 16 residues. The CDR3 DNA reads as TGTGCCAGCAGCTTAGTGTCGCTGAGCTCCTACAATGAGCAGCTCTTC. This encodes CASSLVSLSSYNEQLF. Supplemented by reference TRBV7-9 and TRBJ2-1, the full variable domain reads DTGVSQNPRHKITKRGQNVTFRCDPISEHNRLYWYRQTLGQGPEFLTYFQNEAQLEKSRLLSDRFSAERPKGSFSTLEIQRTEQGDSAMYLCASSLVSLSSYNEQLFGPGTRLTVL.

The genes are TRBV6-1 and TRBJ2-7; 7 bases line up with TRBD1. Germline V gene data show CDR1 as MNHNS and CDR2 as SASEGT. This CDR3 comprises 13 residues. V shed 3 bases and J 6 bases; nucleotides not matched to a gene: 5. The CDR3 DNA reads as TGTGCCAGCAGTGATCCAGGGGGTGGCGAGCAGTACTTC. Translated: CASSDPGGGEQYF.

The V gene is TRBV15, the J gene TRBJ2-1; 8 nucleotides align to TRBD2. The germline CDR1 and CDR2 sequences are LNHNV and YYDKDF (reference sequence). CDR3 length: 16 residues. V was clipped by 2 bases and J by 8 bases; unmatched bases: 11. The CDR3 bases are TGTGCCACCAGCAGAACCCCCGGGAGGGCCGACGATGAGCAGTTCTTC. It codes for CATSRTPGRADDEQFF.

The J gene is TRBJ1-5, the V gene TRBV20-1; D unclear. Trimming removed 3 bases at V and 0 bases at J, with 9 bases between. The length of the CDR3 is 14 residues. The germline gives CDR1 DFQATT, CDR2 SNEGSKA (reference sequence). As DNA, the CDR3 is TGCAGTGCTAGTCCCGTAAATAGCAATCAGCCCCAGCATTTT. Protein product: CSASPVNSNQPQHF.

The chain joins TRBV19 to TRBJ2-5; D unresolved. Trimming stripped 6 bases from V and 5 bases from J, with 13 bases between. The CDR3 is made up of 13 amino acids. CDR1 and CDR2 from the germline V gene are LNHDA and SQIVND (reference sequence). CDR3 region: CASSRRLLETQYF. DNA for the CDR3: TGTGCCAGTAGCCGCCGGCTACTGGAGACCCAGTACTTC.

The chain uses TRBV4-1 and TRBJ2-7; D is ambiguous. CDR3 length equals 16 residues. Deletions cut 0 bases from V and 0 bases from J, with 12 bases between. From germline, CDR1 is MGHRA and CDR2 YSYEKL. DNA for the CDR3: TGCGCCAGCAGCCAAGAATGGGCCGAGAGCTCCTACGAGCAGTACTTC. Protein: CASSQEWAESSYEQYF.

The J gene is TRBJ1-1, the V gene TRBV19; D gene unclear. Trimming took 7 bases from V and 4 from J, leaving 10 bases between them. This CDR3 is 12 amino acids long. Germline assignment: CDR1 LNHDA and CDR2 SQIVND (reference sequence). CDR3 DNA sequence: TGTGCCAGTAAGCGAGTCGGCACTGAAGCTTTCTTT. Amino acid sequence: CASKRVGTEAFF.

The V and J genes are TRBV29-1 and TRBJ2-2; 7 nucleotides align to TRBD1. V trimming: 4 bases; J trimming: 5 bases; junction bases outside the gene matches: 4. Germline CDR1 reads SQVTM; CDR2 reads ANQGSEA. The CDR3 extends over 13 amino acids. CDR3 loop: CSVVTGRTGELFF. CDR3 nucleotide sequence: TGCAGCGTTGTGACAGGGCGGACCGGGGAGCTGTTTTTT.